The T cell receptor (beta chain) under discussion was sequenced for a study of blood T cell repertoires in COVID-19. Study as a whole: Collection of acute and convalescent COVID-19 samples took place in the United States, Italy and Spain.

This CDR3 comprises 15 residues. In germline, CDR1 is KGHSH, CDR2 LQKENI. With 3 bases clipped from V and 2 bases from J, the junction kept 4 bases outside the gene matches. Data came from immunoSEQ multiplex PCR; TCRdb stores just in-frame clones and leaves some out. Of around 140,000 clones listed, 65% to 90% were seen once; the top ten hold around 8.2%. The sequence was obtained from a human donor in a cohort sampled during active COVID-19. The source material was peripheral blood. The chain recombines TRBV18 with TRBJ2-3, with TRBD1 identical over 8 bases. The CDR3: CASSPRDRYTDTQYF. The CDR3 nucleotides read TGTGCCAGCTCACCTCGGGACAGGTACACAGATACGCAGTATTTT.